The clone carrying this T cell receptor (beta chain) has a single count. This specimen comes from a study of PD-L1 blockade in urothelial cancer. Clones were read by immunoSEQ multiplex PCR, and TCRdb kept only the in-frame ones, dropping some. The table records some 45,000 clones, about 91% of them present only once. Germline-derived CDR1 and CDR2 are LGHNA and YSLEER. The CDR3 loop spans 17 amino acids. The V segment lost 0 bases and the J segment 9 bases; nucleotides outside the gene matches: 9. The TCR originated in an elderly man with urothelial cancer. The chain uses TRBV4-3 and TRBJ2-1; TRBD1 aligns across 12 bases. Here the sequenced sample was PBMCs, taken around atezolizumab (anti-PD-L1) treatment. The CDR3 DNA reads TGCGCCAGCAGCCAAGATTGGGGACAGGGGGCTGTGGGTGAGCAGTTCTTC. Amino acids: CASSQDWGQGAVGEQFF.